The present entry profiles one T cell receptor beta chain with its context. The junction departs from the called germline gene at one end, perhaps through a read error. The data originate from a study of control samples from healthy donors and cancer patients. This table comes from immunoSEQ multiplex PCR, and its TCRdb copy is limited to in-frame clones, with some not included. The sample carries around 110,000 clones, 85% to 90% recorded once. The TCR was taken from a woman aged 50 to 60 with colorectal cancer. Sequenced: PBMCs.

Here the CDR3 reads CARSYDRRGGHEQFF. For the CDR3, the DNA is TGCGCCCGCAGCTATGACCGGCGGGGGGGACATGAGCAGTTCTTC. V and J are TRBV5-1 and TRBJ2-1; 9 bases are a match to TRBD2. The CDR3 covers 15 residues. CDR1 and CDR2 from the germline V gene are SGHRS and YFSETQ.